One sample yielded the 6 T cell receptor beta chains listed below, sequenced in a study of a mutant IDH1 vaccine in newly diagnosed glioma (dated by TCRdb to 2020 to 2022). Sample time point, as interpreted from the label and publication: week 35, safety follow-up. Each vaccine dose, consisting of 300 ug of a 20-mer mutant IDH1 peptide in Montanide, was administered subcutaneously with topical imiquimod. No cognate antigen is known for these TCRs. The library was produced with the immunoSEQ multiplex PCR assay. Entries here come from immuneACCESS through TCRdb and include only in-frame sequences with V and J called. Some clones fail to appear in such tables; in the studies checked, an unresolved V gene covers under half of the shortfall, and the cause of the remainder is unknown. For this sample there are over 35,000 clones; roughly four fifths appear just once. The ten largest clones capture approximately 4.8% of the sample.

The specimen comprised PBMCs, sampled from a glioma patient whose treatment included an IDH1 peptide vaccine. These receptors all come from a woman aged 45-65 years with glioma.

V usage is TRBV5-1 and J usage is TRBJ2-2, with TRBD2 matching 8 bases. The CDR3 has 14 residues. CDR1 is SGHRS, CDR2 YFSETQ, per germline. V trimming: 4 bases; J trimming: 6 bases; junction bases outside the gene matches: 5. The CDR3 region is CASSPFGGAGELFF. CDR3 bases: TGCGCCAGCAGCCCCTTCGGGGGGGCCGGGGAGCTGTTTTTT.

The sample holds one count of this clone. The rearrangement joins TRBV10-3 to TRBJ1-1, with D perhaps matching TRBD1 (5 bases). Germline V gives CDR1 ENHRY, CDR2 SYGVKD. Trimming cost V 3 bases and J 4 bases, with 12 bases left between them. The CDR3 spans 14 residues. This chain's CDR3 is CAISDPQGATEAFF. Here the CDR3 DNA reads TGTGCCATCAGTGACCCCCAGGGCGCCACTGAAGCTTTCTTT.

This sequence joins TRBV4-1 and TRBJ1-2; D is undetermined. The CDR3 is made up of 12 amino acids. Germline-derived CDR1 and CDR2 are MGHRA and YSYEKL. Trimming took 0 bases from V and 4 from J, leaving 3 bases between them. CDR3 in amino acids: CASSQEAYGYTF. The CDR3 DNA follows: TGCGCCAGCAGCCAAGAGGCCTATGGCTACACCTTC.

DNA for the CDR3: TGTGCCAGCAGTTCCGGGACTAGCGTGAAGACCCAGTACTTC. Amino acid sequence: CASSSGTSVKTQYF. The V call is TRBV28, the J call TRBJ2-5; 10 bases are a match to TRBD2. The CDR3 consists of 14 residues. Germline V lookup: CDR1 MDHEN, CDR2 SYDVKM. V was pared by 4 bases and J by 6 bases, with 5 bases of the junction left unmatched.

V usage is TRBV19 and J usage is TRBJ1-1; the D is unclear. Germline lookup yields CDR1 LNHDA and CDR2 SQIVND (reference sequence). The CDR3 length is 14 residues. Trimming pared 10 bases from V and 1 base from J, leaving 16 bases between. Here the CDR3 DNA reads TGTGCCACCACGGGTCAGAAGCGGAACACTGAAGCTTTCTTT. Its translation: CATTGQKRNTEAFF.

This clone was observed a handful of times. V gene TRBV9 combines with J gene TRBJ2-5; 7 bases agree with TRBD1. The CDR3 has 14 residues. V dropped 3 bases and J dropped 2; count of bases not matched to a gene: 4. Germline CDR1 and CDR2: SGDLS and YYNGEE. CDR3 residues: CASSATGRQETQYF. CDR3 nucleotide sequence: TGTGCCAGCAGCGCGACAGGGAGACAAGAGACCCAGTACTTC.